Listed below are T cell receptor beta chains from one sample, sequenced in a study of cytomegalovirus exposure and HLA in healthy donors. Only in-frame clones appear in the TCRdb table, and some are missing; sequencing was by immunoSEQ multiplex PCR. This table holds roughly 250,000 clones, 80% found once. Input material: PBMCs. These receptors came from a girl aged 2-10 years in good health and CMV-seronegative. CDR3s include the opening cysteine and the closing phenylalanine or tryptophan. D genes are given only for firm matches. Size tells how often a clone was seen (once, few, many) or the class of an expanded clone, and some rows leave it out.

clone_size d_call j_call v_call cdr3_aa cdr3_nt
NA TRBD2 TRBJ2-7 TRBV6-5 CASSYGLATDEQYF TGTGCCAGCAGTTATGGACTAGCTACCGACGAGCAGTACTTC
few TRBD2 TRBJ2-7 TRBV27 CASSDLGLGGSYEQYF TGTGCCAGCAGCGACCTAGGACTAGGTGGGAGCTACGAGCAGTACTTC
NA NA TRBJ2-3 TRBV7-7 CASSPNPLSPDTQYF TGTGCCAGCAGCCCCAACCCCCTAAGCCCAGATACGCAGTATTTT
NA NA TRBJ2-3 TRBV20-1 CSANNYTQYF TGCAGTGCCAACAATTATACGCAGTATTTT
NA TRBD1 TRBJ2-5 TRBV5-6 CASSLVGQAQETQYF TGTGCCAGCAGCTTGGTGGGACAGGCACAAGAGACCCAGTACTTC
NA TRBD2 TRBJ2-3 TRBV5-1 CASSLRLAGGITDTQYF TGCGCCAGCAGCTTAAGACTAGCGGGGGGCATCACAGATACGCAGTATTTT
NA NA TRBJ2-1 TRBV10-2 CASSESNGRTYNEQFF TGCGCCAGCAGTGAGTCAAACGGGAGAACATACAATGAGCAGTTCTTC
NA TRBD1 TRBJ2-5 TRBV19 CATRDRVKETQYF TGTGCCACTAGGGACAGGGTGAAAGAGACCCAGTACTTC
once NA TRBJ2-1 TRBV5-4 CASSLGQPGFSYNEQFF TGTGCCAGCAGCTTGGGCCAACCAGGGTTCTCCTACAATGAGCAGTTCTTC
NA NA TRBJ2-5 TRBV28 CASGVLAGRQETQYF TGTGCCAGCGGGGTTCTTGCGGGGAGGCAAGAGACCCAGTACTTC
NA NA TRBJ2-2 TRBV6-1 CASSEAPQDWTGELFF TGTGCCAGCAGTGAAGCCCCCCAGGACTGGACCGGGGAGCTGTTTTTT
few TRBD1 TRBJ1-2 TRBV28 CASSLRFQGGYGYTF TGTGCCAGCAGTTTAAGGTTCCAGGGGGGATATGGCTACACCTTC
NA TRBD2 TRBJ2-2 TRBV27 CASSLWRGRNTGELFF TGTGCCAGCAGTTTATGGCGCGGGAGGAACACCGGGGAGCTGTTTTTT
NA NA TRBJ1-5 TRBV30 CAWSVEGRGQPQHF TGTGCCTGGAGTGTGGAGGGTCGGGGGCAGCCCCAGCATTTT
few NA TRBJ2-7 TRBV28 CASRGTTSYEQYF TGTGCCAGCAGGGGGACAACCTCCTACGAGCAGTACTTC
NA NA TRBJ2-7 TRBV6-6 CASSPTTTPSHEQYF TGTGCCAGCAGTCCTACAACTACCCCCTCCCACGAGCAGTACTTC
NA TRBD2 TRBJ2-7 TRBV30 CAWNPGTRLYEQYF TGTGCCTGGAACCCCGGGACTAGATTATACGAGCAGTACTTC
NA NA TRBJ1-5 TRBV19 CASSIFRQPQHF TGTGCCAGTAGTATCTTCCGTCAGCCCCAGCATTTT
NA TRBD2 TRBJ2-1 TRBV5-4 CASSLGPGLVNEQFF TGTGCCAGCAGCTTGGGGCCGGGACTAGTAAATGAGCAGTTCTTC
NA TRBD2 TRBJ2-7 TRBV28 CASSFPSAGGYYEQYF TGTGCCAGCAGTTTCCCCTCAGCGGGGGGTTACTACGAGCAGTACTTC
NA TRBD1 TRBJ1-5 TRBV28 CAIGDRAGQPQHF TGTGCCATCGGAGACAGGGCCGGGCAGCCCCAGCATTTT
NA NA TRBJ2-5 TRBV5-1 CASSFPSQETQYF TGCGCCAGCAGCTTTCCCAGTCAAGAGACCCAGTACTTC
NA TRBD1 TRBJ1-1 TRBV28 CASSKDWDRLNTEAFF TGTGCCAGCAGTAAGGACTGGGACAGATTAAACACTGAAGCTTTCTTT
NA NA TRBJ2-1 TRBV21-1 CASNGQYNEQFF TGTGCCAGCAATGGGCAGTACAATGAGCAGTTCTTC
NA NA TRBJ1-5 TRBV5-5 CASSNDRPGGNQPQHF TGTGCCAGCAGCAATGACCGCCCTGGAGGCAATCAGCCCCAGCATTTT
few TRBD1 TRBJ1-2 TRBV5-5 CASSQPGQGYGYTF TGTGCCAGCAGCCAACCGGGACAGGGCTATGGCTACACCTTC
NA NA TRBJ1-2 TRBV7-2 CASSFLEAPNF TGTGCCAGCAGCTTCCTAGAGGCGCCAAACTTC
few TRBD2 TRBJ2-2 TRBV29-1 CSGSGRSTGELFF TGCAGCGGTAGCGGGAGATCCACCGGGGAGCTGTTTTTT
few NA TRBJ1-2 TRBV7-8 CASSLGPGPANYGYTF TGTGCCAGCAGCCTTGGGCCAGGGCCAGCTAACTATGGCTACACCTTC
NA TRBD2 TRBJ2-1 TRBV29-1 CSVEGSTSGRYNEQFF TGCAGCGTTGAAGGTAGTACTAGCGGGAGGTACAATGAGCAGTTCTTC
NA NA TRBJ2-7 TRBV28 CASTRRSGFYEQYF TGTGCCAGCACCCGTCGATCGGGATTTTACGAGCAGTACTTC
once NA TRBJ1-4 TRBV15 CATRGPVEKLFF TGTGCCACCAGGGGCCCTGTGGAAAAACTGTTTTTT
NA TRBD2 TRBJ2-7 TRBV6-1 CASSGRLAGGPFFYEQYF TGTGCCAGCAGTGGCCGACTAGCGGGGGGGCCTTTCTTCTACGAGCAGTACTTC
NA NA TRBJ2-7 TRBV5-1 CASSLVGDGTSYEQYF TGCGCCAGCAGCTTGGTGGGGGACGGGACAAGCTACGAGCAGTACTTC
NA NA TRBJ2-6 TRBV2 CASSEYSPQTF TGTGCCAGCAGTGAATACAGCCCCCAGACTTTC
NA TRBD1 TRBJ2-7 TRBV9 CASSEGDRLSYEQYF TGTGCCAGCAGCGAGGGGGACAGGTTGTCCTACGAGCAGTACTTC
NA TRBD1 TRBJ2-7 TRBV28 CASSSRDRLYEQYF TGTGCCAGCAGTTCCCGGGACAGGCTATACGAGCAGTACTTC
NA NA TRBJ2-7 TRBV5-6 CASSLPRETYEQYF TGTGCCAGCAGCCTACCCAGGGAAACCTACGAGCAGTACTTC
NA NA TRBJ1-1 TRBV18 CASSPQGRTEAFF TGTGCCAGCTCACCACAGGGGAGGACTGAAGCTTTCTTT
NA NA TRBJ1-2 TRBV6-5 CASSTREVTLYGYTF TGTGCCAGCAGTACCCGGGAAGTTACGCTCTATGGCTACACCTTC
NA NA TRBJ1-1 TRBV28 CATLSDTEAFF TGTGCCACCCTATCGGACACTGAAGCTTTCTTT
few TRBD2 TRBJ2-1 TRBV5-1 CASSLSASGVYNEQFF TGCGCCAGCAGCTTGTCGGCTAGCGGGGTCTACAATGAGCAGTTCTTC
NA NA TRBJ2-5 TRBV21-1 CASSKGRDRAETQYF TGTGCCAGCAGCAAAGGCCGGGACAGGGCTGAGACCCAGTACTTC
NA NA TRBJ1-5 TRBV30 CAWKKKVSGQPQHF TGTGCCTGGAAGAAGAAGGTCAGCGGGCAGCCCCAGCATTTT
NA TRBD1 TRBJ1-6 TRBV5-1 CASRTGTETNSPLHF TGCGCCAGCAGGACCGGGACAGAGACGAATTCACCCCTCCACTTT
NA TRBD1 TRBJ2-7 TRBV27 CASSYRGMIRDEQYF TGTGCCAGCAGTTACAGGGGTATGATACGCGACGAGCAGTACTTC
once TRBD1 TRBJ1-3 TRBV11-2 CASSFRPGGGNTIYF TGTGCCAGCAGCTTTAGGCCAGGGGGCGGAAACACCATATATTTT
NA NA TRBJ1-5 TRBV27 CASSLGQFNQPQHF TGTGCCAGCAGTCTCGGACAGTTCAATCAGCCCCAGCATTTT
NA TRBD2 TRBJ2-1 TRBV28 CASSLLTSGYNEQFF TGTGCCAGCAGTTTACTTACTAGCGGATACAATGAGCAGTTCTTC
NA TRBD1 TRBJ1-2 TRBV6-1 CASSEGTGIYGYTF TGTGCCAGCAGTGAAGGGACAGGGATATATGGCTACACCTTC
few NA TRBJ2-5 TRBV5-4 CASSLAGGETQYF TGTGCCAGCAGCTTGGCCGGGGGAGAGACCCAGTACTTC
few NA TRBJ1-1 TRBV19 CASSIRTDMNTEAFF TGTGCCAGTAGTATTAGGACGGACATGAACACTGAAGCTTTCTTT
NA TRBD1 TRBJ1-3 TRBV13 CASSSSGDRFRFGSGNTIYF TGTGCCAGCAGCTCATCTGGGGACAGGTTTCGTTTCGGCTCTGGAAACACCATATATTTT
NA NA TRBJ2-1 TRBV13 CASSLLQYNEQFF TGTGCCAGCAGCTTATTGCAGTACAATGAGCAGTTCTTC
once NA TRBJ1-5 TRBV5-1 CASSLDGLPQPQHF TGCGCCAGCAGCTTGGACGGTCTCCCTCAGCCCCAGCATTTT
NA TRBD1 TRBJ1-4 TRBV27 CASSQKQGFATNEKLFF TGTGCCAGCAGTCAGAAACAGGGGTTCGCAACTAATGAAAAACTGTTTTTT
once TRBD2 TRBJ2-3 TRBV10-3 CAIGLEKTDTQYF TGTGCCATAGGACTAGAAAAGACAGATACGCAGTATTTT
NA NA TRBJ1-2 TRBV6-1 CASGLGATQNYGYTF TGTGCCAGCGGGTTGGGGGCTACCCAAAACTATGGCTACACCTTC
NA NA TRBJ1-2 TRBV5-6 CASSLAWSDRGYGYTF TGTGCCAGCAGCTTGGCCTGGTCGGATAGGGGGTACGGCTACACCTTC
NA TRBD2 TRBJ2-3 TRBV25-1 CASVAGNTDTQYF TGTGCCAGCGTAGCGGGGAACACAGATACGCAGTATTTT